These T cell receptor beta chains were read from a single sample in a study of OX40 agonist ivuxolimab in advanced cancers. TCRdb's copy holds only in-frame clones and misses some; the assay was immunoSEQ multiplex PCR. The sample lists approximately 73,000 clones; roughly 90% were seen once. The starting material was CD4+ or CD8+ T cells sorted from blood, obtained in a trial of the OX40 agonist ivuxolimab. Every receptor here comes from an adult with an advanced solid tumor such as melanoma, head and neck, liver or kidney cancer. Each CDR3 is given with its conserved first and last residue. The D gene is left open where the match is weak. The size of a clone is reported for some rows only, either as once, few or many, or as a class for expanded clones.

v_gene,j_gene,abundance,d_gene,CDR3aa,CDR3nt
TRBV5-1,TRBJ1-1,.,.,CASSSDLGAEAFF,TGCGCCAGCAGCTCGGACCTAGGGGCTGAAGCTTTCTTT
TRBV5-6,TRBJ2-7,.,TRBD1,CASSMAGGSYEQYF,TGTGCCAGCAGCATGGCAGGGGGCTCCTACGAGCAGTACTTC
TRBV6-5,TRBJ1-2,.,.,CASSYSAGCGYTF,TGTGCCAGCAGTTACTCCGCAGGGTGCGGCTACACCTTC
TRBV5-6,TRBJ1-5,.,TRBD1,CASSSGTGKGNQPQHF,TGTGCCAGCAGTTCCGGGACAGGGAAGGGCAATCAGCCCCAGCATTTT
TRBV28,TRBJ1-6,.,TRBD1,CASSSGQVLYNSPLHF,TGTGCCAGCAGTTCTGGACAGGTCCTCTATAATTCACCCCTCCACTTT
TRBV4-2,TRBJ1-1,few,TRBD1,CASSQNRGRNTEAFF,TGTGCCAGCAGCCAGAACAGGGGGCGAAACACTGAAGCTTTCTTT
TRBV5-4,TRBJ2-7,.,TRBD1,CASSLAGAGGAYEQYF,TGTGCCAGCAGCTTGGCCGGAGCAGGGGGCGCCTACGAGCAGTACTTC
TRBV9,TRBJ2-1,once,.,CASSFKGEQFF,TGTGCCAGCAGCTTCAAAGGTGAGCAGTTCTTC
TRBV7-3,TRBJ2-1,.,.,CASSLSGIGSYNEQFF,TGTGCCAGCAGCTTATCAGGGATCGGCTCCTACAATGAGCAGTTCTTC
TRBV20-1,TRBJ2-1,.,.,CSARWYNEQFF,TGCAGTGCCCGATGGTACAATGAGCAGTTCTTC
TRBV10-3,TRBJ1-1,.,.,CAISDLTENTEAFF,TGTGCCATCAGTGATTTGACAGAGAACACTGAAGCTTTCTTT
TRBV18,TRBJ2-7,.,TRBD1,CASSSSRDSYEQYF,TGTGCCAGCTCATCGTCCCGGGACAGCTACGAGCAGTACTTC
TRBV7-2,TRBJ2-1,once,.,CASSPGQGTYNEQFF,TGTGCCAGCAGCCCCGGTCAGGGTACCTACAATGAGCAGTTCTTC
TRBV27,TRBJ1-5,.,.,CASSLGVRRPQHF,TGTGCCAGCAGTTTAGGAGTCCGCCGGCCCCAGCATTTT
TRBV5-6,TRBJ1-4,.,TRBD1,CASSPPGQGNEKLFF,TGTGCCAGCAGCCCGCCGGGACAGGGGAATGAAAAACTGTTTTTT
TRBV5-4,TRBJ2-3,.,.,CASSLGGLGADTQYF,TGTGCCAGCAGCTTGGGGGGTCTAGGCGCAGATACGCAGTATTTT
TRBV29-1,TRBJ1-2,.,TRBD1,CSVEGQSYGYTF,TGCAGCGTCGAGGGACAGTCCTATGGCTACACCTTC
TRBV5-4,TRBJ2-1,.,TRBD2,CASRLAGGTYNEQFF,TGTGCCAGCAGACTAGCGGGGGGCACCTACAATGAGCAGTTCTTC
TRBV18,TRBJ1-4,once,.,CASSPIGGSEKLFF,TGTGCCAGCTCACCCATAGGGGGGTCTGAAAAACTGTTTTTT
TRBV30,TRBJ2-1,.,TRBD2,CAWSQRRGAGNEQFF,TGTGCCTGGAGTCAGCGGCGGGGGGCCGGCAATGAGCAGTTCTTC
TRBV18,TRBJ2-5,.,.,CASSPWVNLETQYF,TGTGCCAGCTCACCATGGGTTAACTTAGAGACCCAGTACTTC
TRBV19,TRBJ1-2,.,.,CASSVGPTYGYTF,TGTGCCAGTAGTGTCGGACCCACATATGGCTACACCTTC
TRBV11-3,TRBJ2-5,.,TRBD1,CASSRQGTHQETQYF,TGTGCCAGCAGCCGACAGGGGACACACCAAGAGACCCAGTACTTC
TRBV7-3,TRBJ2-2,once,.,CASSSLVDTGELFF,TGTGCCAGCAGCTCACTCGTCGATACCGGGGAGCTGTTTTTT
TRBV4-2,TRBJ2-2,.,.,CASSSAQTGELFF,TGTGCCAGCAGCTCCGCCCAGACCGGGGAGCTGTTTTTT
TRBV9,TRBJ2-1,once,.,CASTPTWAGGNEQFF,TGTGCCAGCACGCCCACCTGGGCGGGCGGGAATGAGCAGTTCTTC
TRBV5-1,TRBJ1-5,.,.,CASSLEPNQPQHF,TGCGCCAGCAGCTTGGAACCTAATCAGCCCCAGCATTTT
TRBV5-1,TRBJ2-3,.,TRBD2,CASSLVVAGPDTQYF,TGCGCCAGCAGCTTGGTGGTAGCGGGGCCAGATACGCAGTATTTT
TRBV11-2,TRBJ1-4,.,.,CASSLAAEGEKLFF,TGTGCCAGCAGCTTAGCCGCTGAAGGGGAAAAACTGTTTTTT
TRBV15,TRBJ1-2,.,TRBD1,CATSRAGTEGLYGYTF,TGTGCCACCAGCAGAGCCGGGACAGAGGGTCTCTATGGCTACACCTTC
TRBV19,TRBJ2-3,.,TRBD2,CASSMGLAGGTDTQYF,TGTGCCAGTAGTATGGGATTAGCGGGGGGTACAGATACGCAGTATTTT
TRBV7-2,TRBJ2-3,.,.,CASSLGGGVTDTQYF,TGTGCCAGCAGCTTAGGTGGCGGGGTAACAGATACGCAGTATTTT
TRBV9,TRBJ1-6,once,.,CASTRRGSPLHF,TGTGCCAGCACTAGGAGAGGCTCACCCCTCCACTTT
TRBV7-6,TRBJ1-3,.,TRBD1,CASSPTGAGNTIYF,TGTGCCAGCAGCCCAACAGGGGCCGGAAACACCATATATTTT
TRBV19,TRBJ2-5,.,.,CASSTDREETQYF,TGTGCCAGTAGTACGGACCGAGAAGAGACCCAGTACTTC
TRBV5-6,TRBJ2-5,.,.,CASSLPGVRETQYF,TGTGCCAGCAGCTTACCGGGAGTGCGGGAGACCCAGTACTTC
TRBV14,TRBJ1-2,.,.,CASNRFQVYLPSLSCYGYTF,TGTGCCAGCAACCGATTCCAAGTATATCTCCCATCTCTGTCGTGCTATGGCTACACCTTC
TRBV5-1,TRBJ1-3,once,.,CASSEGSSLGGNTIYF,TGCGCCAGCAGCGAGGGGTCATCTCTGGGCGGAAACACCATATATTTT
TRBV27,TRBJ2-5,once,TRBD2,CASSFRAGGETQYF,TGTGCCAGCAGTTTCCGAGCGGGGGGGGAGACCCAGTACTTC
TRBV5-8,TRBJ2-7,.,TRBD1,CASTNFLGTAHSYEQYF,TGTGCCAGCACCAATTTTCTCGGGACAGCGCACTCCTACGAGCAGTACTTC
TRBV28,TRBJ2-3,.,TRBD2,CASSSTSGGWNTQYF,TGTGCCAGCAGTTCGACTAGCGGGGGATGGAATACGCAGTATTTT
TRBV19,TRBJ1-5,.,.,CASSRVSQPQHF,TGTGCCAGTAGTAGGGTGAGTCAGCCCCAGCATTTT
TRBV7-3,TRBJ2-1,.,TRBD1,CASRADRGPYNEQFF,TGTGCCAGCAGAGCGGACAGGGGGCCCTACAATGAGCAGTTCTTC